This TCR beta chain was retrieved from a study of untreated major depressive disorder. Whole-study results and caveats: Depressed patients' CD4+ T cells carried increased TRBV05-01 (Vbeta 5.1) usage versus control CD4+ T cells. Private clones made up every subject's top five TRBV05-01 clones. Generalizability is limited by the comparatively small study sample.

Regarding this clone: Its target is not known.

Sequencing used immunoSEQ multiplex PCR; TCRdb keeps in-frame clones, though not all of them. The table includes around 13,000 clones, 80% to 95% detected once. V lost 2 bases and J lost 7, with 11 bases in between. The germline V gene has CDR1 MNHEY and CDR2 SVGAGI. This CDR3 has 13 amino acids. Patients were free of psychiatric medication for at least 8 weeks. The source is a woman aged 25-40 years with major depressive disorder. The sample taken for sequencing was CD4+ T cells from PBMCs. The rearrangement joins TRBV6-5 to TRBJ1-2; D is uncertain. The CDR3 loop reads CASSYNPDSGYTF. As DNA, the CDR3 is TGTGCCAGCAGTTACAATCCTGATTCTGGCTACACCTTC.